Following are 5 T cell receptor beta chains from one sample sequenced in a study of neurological immune-mediated disorders. TCRdb called the 5' RACE reads again in MiXCR, with one record for every CDR3 protein. The data show 42,000 or so distinct CDR3 sequences, about 2.3% seen once. The source material was PBMCs. These receptors all come from a man between 25 and 39 years old with multiple sclerosis.

There are many counts of this clonotype. The CDR3 region is CASSLVDPDTQYF. The DNA of the CDR3 is TGCGCCAGCAGCTTGGTTGACCCAGATACGCAGTATTTT. The chain combines TRBV5-1 with TRBJ2-3; no reliable D call. Germline V lookup: CDR1 SGHRS, CDR2 YFSETQ. This CDR3 region has 13 residues. Trimming stripped 0 bases from V and 4 bases from J, with 6 bases between.

This clonotype was detected many times. This rearrangement joins TRBV27 to TRBJ2-2; tentatively, D is TRBD1 (6 bases). In germline, CDR1 is MNHEY, CDR2 SMNVEV (reference sequence). V was cut by 7 bases and J by 7 bases, with 16 bases left in between. This CDR3 has 14 amino acids. DNA of the CDR3: TGTGCCAGCACCCTACAGGGTTACGGCGGGGAGCTGTTTTTT. Translating it yields CASTLQGYGGELFF.

This clonotype occurred many times. The gene calls are TRBV5-1 and TRBJ2-1; 8 bases map to TRBD2. Germline CDR1 reads SGHRS; CDR2 reads YFSETQ. The CDR3 totals 12 residues. After removal of 7 bases from V and 8 bases from J, the junction contained 5 bases not matched to a gene. DNA for the CDR3: TGCGCCAGCGGGACTAGTTACTATGAGCAGTTCTTC. Translated: CASGTSYYEQFF.

This clonotype has at least ten counts. The chain is built from TRBV5-1 and TRBJ1-4, with D perhaps TRBD1 (5 bases). CDR1 and CDR2 from the germline V gene are SGHRS and YFSETQ. V gave up 0 bases and J gave up 5 bases, with 8 bases separating them. The CDR3 runs to 14 residues. CDR3 sequence: CASSLDWGNEKLFF. CDR3 DNA: TGCGCCAGCAGCTTGGATTGGGGGAATGAAAAACTGTTTTTT.

In its sample, this clonotype was seen many times. The CDR3 bases are TGTGCCAGCACCTTGGGGACAGGGAATCAGCCCCAGCATTTT. It encodes CASTLGTGNQPQHF. This chain connects TRBV12-3 or TRBV12-4 to TRBJ1-5; the match to TRBD1 covers 9 bases. The CDR3 consists of 14 residues. With V trimmed by 7 bases and J by 4 bases, 5 bases remained unmatched.